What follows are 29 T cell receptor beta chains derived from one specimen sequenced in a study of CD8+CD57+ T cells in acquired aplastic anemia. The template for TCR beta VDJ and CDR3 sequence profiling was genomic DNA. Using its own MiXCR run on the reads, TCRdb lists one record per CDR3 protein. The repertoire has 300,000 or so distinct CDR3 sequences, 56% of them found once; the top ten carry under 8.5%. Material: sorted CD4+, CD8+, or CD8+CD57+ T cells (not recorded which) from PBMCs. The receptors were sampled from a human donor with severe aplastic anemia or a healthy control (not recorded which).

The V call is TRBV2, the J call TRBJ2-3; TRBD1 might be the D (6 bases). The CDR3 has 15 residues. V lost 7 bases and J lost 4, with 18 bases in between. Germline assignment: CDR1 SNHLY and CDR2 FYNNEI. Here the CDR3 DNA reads TGTGCCAGCAAGGGAACAGGGTGGGCCTCAGATACGCAGTATTTT. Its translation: CASKGTGWASDTQYF.

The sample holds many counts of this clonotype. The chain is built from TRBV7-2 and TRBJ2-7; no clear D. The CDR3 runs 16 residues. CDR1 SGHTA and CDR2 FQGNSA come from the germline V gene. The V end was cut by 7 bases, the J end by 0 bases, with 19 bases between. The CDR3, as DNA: TGTGCCAGCACCCCCGAGACACTTTTAGGCTCCTACGAGCAGTACTTC. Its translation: CASTPETLLGSYEQYF.

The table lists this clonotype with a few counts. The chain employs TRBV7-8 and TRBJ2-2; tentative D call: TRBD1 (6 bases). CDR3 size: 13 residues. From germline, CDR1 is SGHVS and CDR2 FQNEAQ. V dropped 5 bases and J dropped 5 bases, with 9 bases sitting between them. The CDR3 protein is CASSADRTGELFF. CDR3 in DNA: TGTGCCAGCAGCGCAGACAGGACCGGGGAGCTGTTTTTT.

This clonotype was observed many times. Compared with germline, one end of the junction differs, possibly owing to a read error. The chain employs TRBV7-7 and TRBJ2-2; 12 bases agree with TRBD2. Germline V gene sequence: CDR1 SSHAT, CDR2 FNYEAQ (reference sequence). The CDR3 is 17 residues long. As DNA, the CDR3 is TGTGCTAGCAGCTCGACTAGCGGGGGTTCGATGAGCGGGGAGCTGTTTTTT. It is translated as CASSSTSGGSMSGELFF.

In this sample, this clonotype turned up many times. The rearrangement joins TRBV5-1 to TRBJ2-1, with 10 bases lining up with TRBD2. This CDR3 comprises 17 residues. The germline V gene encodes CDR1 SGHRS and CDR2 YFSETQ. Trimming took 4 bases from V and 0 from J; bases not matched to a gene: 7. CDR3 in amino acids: CASSRGTSASSYNEQFF. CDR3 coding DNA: TGCGCCAGCAGCCGCGGGACTAGCGCCAGCTCCTACAATGAGCAGTTCTTC. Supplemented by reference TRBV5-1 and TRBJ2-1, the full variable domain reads KAGVTQTPRYLIKTRGQQVTLSCSPISGHRSVSWYQQTPGQGLQFLFEYFSETQRNKGNFPGRFSGRQFSNSRSEMNVSTLELGDSALYLCASSRGTSASSYNEQFFGPGTRLTVL.

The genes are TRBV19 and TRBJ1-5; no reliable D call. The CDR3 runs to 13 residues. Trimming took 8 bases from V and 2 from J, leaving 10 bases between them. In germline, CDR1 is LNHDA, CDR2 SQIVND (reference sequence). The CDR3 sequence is CASRARGNQPQHF. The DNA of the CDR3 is TGTGCCAGTCGAGCCCGCGGCAATCAGCCCCAGCATTTT.

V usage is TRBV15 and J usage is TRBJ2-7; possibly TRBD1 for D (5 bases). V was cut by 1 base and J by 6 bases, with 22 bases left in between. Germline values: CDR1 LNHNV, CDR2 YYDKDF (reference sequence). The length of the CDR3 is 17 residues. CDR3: CATSRGWGPTSVGEQYF. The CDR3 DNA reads TGTGCCACCAGCAGAGGGTGGGGCCCTACGTCCGTAGGCGAGCAGTACTTC.

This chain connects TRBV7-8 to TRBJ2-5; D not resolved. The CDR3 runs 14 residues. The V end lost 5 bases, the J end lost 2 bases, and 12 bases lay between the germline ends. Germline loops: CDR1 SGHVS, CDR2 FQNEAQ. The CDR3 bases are TGTGCCAGCAGCGGCACGGAAACTCAAGAGACCCAGTACTTC. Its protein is CASSGTETQETQYF.

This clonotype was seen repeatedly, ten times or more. In DNA, the CDR3 is TGCGCCAGCAGCTACGGACAGGGTGCCTTGGGCTATGGCTACACCTTC. Translating gives CASSYGQGALGYGYTF. The chain has TRBV5-1 and TRBJ1-2; 8 bases map to TRBD1. Unmatched junction bases numbered 11, after V lost 3 bases and J lost 4 bases. Per germline, CDR1 SGHRS and CDR2 YFSETQ. This CDR3 comprises 16 residues.

CDR3 in DNA: TGTGCCAGTAGTGCTGGCAGGGGAGTTAACACTGAAGCTTTCTTT. It specifies CASSAGRGVNTEAFF. The J gene is TRBJ1-1, the V gene TRBV19, with D possibly matching TRBD1 (6 bases). The CDR3 spans 15 residues. CDR1 LNHDA and CDR2 SQIVND come from the germline V gene (reference sequence). Trimming pared 5 bases from V and 2 bases from J, leaving 15 bases between.

The CDR3 nucleotides are TGTGCTAGAGAAGGGACCGTAAGGTACTTC. Amino acid sequence: CAREGTVRYF. The V gene is TRBV25-1, the J gene TRBJ2-7; D might be TRBD1 or TRBD2, each matching 5 bases. CDR1 MGHDK and CDR2 SYGVNS come from the germline V gene. The CDR3 totals 10 residues.

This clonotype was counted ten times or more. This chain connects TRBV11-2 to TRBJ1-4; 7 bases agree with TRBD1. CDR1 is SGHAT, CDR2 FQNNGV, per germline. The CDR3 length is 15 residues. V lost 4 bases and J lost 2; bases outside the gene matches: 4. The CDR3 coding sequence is TGTGCCAGCAGCTCACAACAGGGGACTAATGAAAAACTGTTTTTT. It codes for CASSSQQGTNEKLFF. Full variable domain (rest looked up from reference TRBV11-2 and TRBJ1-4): EAGVAQSPRYKIIEKRQSVAFWCNPISGHATLYWYQQILGQGPKLLIQFQNNGVVDDSQLPKDRFSAERLKGVDSTLKIQPAKLEDSAVYLCASSSQQGTNEKLFFGSGTQLSVL.

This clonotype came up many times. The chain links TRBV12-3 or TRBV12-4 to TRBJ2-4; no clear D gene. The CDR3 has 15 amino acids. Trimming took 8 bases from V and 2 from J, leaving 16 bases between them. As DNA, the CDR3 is TGTGCCAGCTCGCTACTGGAAGGACCCAAAAACATTCAGTACTTC. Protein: CASSLLEGPKNIQYF.

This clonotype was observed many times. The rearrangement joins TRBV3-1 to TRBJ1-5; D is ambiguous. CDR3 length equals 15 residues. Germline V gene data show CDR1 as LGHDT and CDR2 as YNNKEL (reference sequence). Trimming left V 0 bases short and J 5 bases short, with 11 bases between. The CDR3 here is CASSQEFYEDQPQHF. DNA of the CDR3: TGTGCCAGCAGCCAAGAGTTTTATGAAGATCAGCCCCAGCATTTT.

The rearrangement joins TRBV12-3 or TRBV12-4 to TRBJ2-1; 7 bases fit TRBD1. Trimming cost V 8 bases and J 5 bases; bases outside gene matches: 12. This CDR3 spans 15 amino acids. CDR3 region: CASLRGWQGDNEQFF. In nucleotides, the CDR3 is TGTGCCAGCCTAAGGGGGTGGCAGGGGGACAATGAGCAGTTCTTC.

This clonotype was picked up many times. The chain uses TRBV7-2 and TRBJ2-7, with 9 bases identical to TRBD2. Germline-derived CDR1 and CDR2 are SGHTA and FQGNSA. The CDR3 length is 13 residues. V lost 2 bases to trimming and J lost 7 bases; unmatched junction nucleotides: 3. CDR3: CASSLRGGGEQYF. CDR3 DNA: TGTGCCAGCAGCTTACGCGGGGGGGGAGAGCAGTACTTC.

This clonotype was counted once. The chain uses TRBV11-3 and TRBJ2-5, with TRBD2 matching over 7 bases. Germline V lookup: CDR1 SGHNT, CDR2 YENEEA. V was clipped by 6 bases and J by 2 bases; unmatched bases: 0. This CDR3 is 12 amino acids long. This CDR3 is CASRAGQETQYF. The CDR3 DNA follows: TGTGCCAGCAGAGCGGGACAAGAGACCCAGTACTTC.

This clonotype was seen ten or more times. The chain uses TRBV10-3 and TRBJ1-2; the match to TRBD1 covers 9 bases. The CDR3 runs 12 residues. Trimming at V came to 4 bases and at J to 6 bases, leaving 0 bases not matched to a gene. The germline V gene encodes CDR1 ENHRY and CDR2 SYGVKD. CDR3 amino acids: CAISGQGDGYTF. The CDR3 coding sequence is TGTGCCATCAGTGGACAGGGGGATGGCTACACCTTC.

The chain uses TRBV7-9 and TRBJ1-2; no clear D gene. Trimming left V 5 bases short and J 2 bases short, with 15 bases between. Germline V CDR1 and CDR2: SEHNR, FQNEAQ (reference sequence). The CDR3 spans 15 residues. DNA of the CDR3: TGTGCCAGCAGCCCGAGGCGGGGTTTGAACTATGGCTACACCTTC. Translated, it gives CASSPRRGLNYGYTF.

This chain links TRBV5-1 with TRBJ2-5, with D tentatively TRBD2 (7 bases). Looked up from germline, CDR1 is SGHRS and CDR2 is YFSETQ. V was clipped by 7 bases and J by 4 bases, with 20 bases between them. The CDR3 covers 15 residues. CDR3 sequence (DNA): TGCGCCAGCGGAAGAGGCGGGGGCCTTCCAGAGACCCAGTACTTC. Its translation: CASGRGGGLPETQYF. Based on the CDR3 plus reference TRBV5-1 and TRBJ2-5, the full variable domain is KAGVTQTPRYLIKTRGQQVTLSCSPISGHRSVSWYQQTPGQGLQFLFEYFSETQRNKGNFPGRFSGRQFSNSRSEMNVSTLELGDSALYLCASGRGGGLPETQYFGPGTRLLVL.

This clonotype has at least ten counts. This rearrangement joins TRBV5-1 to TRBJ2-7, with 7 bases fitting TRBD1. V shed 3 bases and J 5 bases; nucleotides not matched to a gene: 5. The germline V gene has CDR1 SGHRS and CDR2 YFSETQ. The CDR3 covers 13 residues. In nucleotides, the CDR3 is TGCGCCAGCAGCTCGGGACAGATCCACGAGCAGTACTTC. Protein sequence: CASSSGQIHEQYF.

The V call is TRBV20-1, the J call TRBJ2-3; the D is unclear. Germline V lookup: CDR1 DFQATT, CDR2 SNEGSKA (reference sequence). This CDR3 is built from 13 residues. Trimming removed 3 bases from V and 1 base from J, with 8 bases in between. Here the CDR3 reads CSASLAGTDTQYF. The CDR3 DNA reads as TGCAGTGCTAGTCTGGCTGGCACAGATACGCAGTATTTT.

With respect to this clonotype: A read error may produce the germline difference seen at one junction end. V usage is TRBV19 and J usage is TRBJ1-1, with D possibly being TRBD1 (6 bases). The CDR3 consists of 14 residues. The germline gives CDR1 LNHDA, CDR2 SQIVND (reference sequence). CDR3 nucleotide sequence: TGTGCCAGTAGTGAGTCGGGGAGGGGGACTGAGGCTCTCTTT. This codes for CASSESGRGTEALF.

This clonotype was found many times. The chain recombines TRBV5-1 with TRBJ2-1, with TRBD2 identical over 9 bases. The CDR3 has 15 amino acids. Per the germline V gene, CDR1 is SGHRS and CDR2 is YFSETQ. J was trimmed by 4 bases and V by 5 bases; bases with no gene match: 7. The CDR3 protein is CASSTRGGSYNEQFF. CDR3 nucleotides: TGCGCCAGCAGTACGCGGGGGGGCTCGTACAATGAGCAGTTCTTC.

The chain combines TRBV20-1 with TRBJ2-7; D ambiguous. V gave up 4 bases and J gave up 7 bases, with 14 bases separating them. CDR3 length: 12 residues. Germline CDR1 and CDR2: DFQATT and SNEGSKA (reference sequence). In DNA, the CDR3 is TGCAGTGCTACCCATGTCGCCGGGGAGCAGTACTTC. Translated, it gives CSATHVAGEQYF.

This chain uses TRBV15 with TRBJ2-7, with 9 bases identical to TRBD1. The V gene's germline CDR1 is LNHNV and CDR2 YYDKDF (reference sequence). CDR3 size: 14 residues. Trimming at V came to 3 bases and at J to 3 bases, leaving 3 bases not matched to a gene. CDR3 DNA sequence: TGTGCCACCAGCAGTTTGGACAGGGGCTACGAGCAGTACTTC. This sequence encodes CATSSLDRGYEQYF.

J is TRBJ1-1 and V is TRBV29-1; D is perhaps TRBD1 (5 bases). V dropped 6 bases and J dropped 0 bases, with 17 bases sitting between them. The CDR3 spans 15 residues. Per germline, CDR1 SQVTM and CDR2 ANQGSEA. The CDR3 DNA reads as TGCAGCGTACACCGGGACGGTAACATGAACACTGAAGCTTTCTTT. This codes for CSVHRDGNMNTEAFF.

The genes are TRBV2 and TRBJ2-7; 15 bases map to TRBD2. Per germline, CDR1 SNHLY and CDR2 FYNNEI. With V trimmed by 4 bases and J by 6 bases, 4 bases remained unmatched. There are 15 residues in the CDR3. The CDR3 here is CASSGGLAGGAEQYF. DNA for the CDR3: TGTGCCAGCAGTGGGGGACTAGCGGGGGGCGCCGAGCAGTACTTC. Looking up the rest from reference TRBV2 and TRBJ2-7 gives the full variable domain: EPEVTQTPSHQVTQMGQEVILRCVPISNHLYFYWYRQILGQKVEFLVSFYNNEISEKSEIFDDQFSVERPDGSNFTLKIRSTKLEDSAMYFCASSGGLAGGAEQYFGPGTRLTVT.

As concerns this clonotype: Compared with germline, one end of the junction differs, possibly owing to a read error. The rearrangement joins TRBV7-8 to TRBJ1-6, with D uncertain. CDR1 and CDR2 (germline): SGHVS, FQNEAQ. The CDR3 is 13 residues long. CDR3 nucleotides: TGTGCCAGCAGCCCGGACCGCAATTCACTCCTCCACTTT. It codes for CASSPDRNSLLHF. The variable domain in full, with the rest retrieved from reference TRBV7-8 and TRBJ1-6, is GAGVSQSPRYKVAKRGQDVALRCDPISGHVSLFWYQQALGQGPEFLTYFQNEAQLDKSGLPSDRFFAERPEGSVSTLKIQRTQQEDSAVYLCASSPDRNSLLHFGNGTRLTVT.